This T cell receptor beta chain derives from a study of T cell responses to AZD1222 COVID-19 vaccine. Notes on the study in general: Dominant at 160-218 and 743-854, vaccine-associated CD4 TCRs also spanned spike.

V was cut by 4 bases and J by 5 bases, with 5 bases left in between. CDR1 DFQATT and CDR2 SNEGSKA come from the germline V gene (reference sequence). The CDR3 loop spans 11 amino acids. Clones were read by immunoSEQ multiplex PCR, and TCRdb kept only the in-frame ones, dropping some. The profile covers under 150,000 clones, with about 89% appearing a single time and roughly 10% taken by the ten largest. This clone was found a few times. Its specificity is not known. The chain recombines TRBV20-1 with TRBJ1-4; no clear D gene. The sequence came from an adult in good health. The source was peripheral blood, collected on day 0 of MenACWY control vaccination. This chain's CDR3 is CSAKENEKLFF. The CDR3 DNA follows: TGCAGTGCTAAGGAGAATGAAAAACTGTTTTTT.